A selection of T cell receptor beta chains follows, all from one sample in a study of blood T cell repertoires in COVID-19. Assay used: immunoSEQ multiplex PCR; TCRdb lists only in-frame clones, some missing. The table records tens of thousands of clones, around nine tenths of them present only once. What was sequenced was peripheral blood. The receptors shown here come from an elderly woman with active or convalescent COVID-19. Each CDR3 is given with its conserved first and last residue. The order of the fields is J gene, D gene, clone size, V gene, CDR3 protein, CDR3 DNA. A D gene is named only where the DNA matches it firmly. Rows give clone size only sometimes, using once, few, many, or a class for an expanded clone.

j_call: TRBJ2-5; d_call: .; clone_size: .; v_call: TRBV20-1; cdr3_aa: CSASGNRETQYF; cdr3_nt: TGCAGTGCTAGTGGCAACAGAGAGACCCAGTACTTC
j_call: TRBJ1-1; d_call: .; clone_size: few; v_call: TRBV12-3/TRBV12-4; cdr3_aa: CASSLGAYTEAFF; cdr3_nt: TGTGCCAGCAGTTTAGGGGCGTACACTGAAGCTTTCTTT
j_call: TRBJ1-4; d_call: .; clone_size: few; v_call: TRBV19; cdr3_aa: CASSIAFRGSGSTNEKLFF; cdr3_nt: TGTGCCAGTAGTATAGCTTTCAGGGGATCGGGGTCAACTAATGAAAAACTGTTTTTT
j_call: TRBJ1-5; d_call: .; clone_size: .; v_call: TRBV2; cdr3_aa: CASSERGAEDNQPQHF; cdr3_nt: TGTGCCAGCAGTGAACGGGGGGCCGAGGACAATCAGCCCCAGCATTTT
j_call: TRBJ2-5; d_call: .; clone_size: few; v_call: TRBV25-1; cdr3_aa: CASSGVGGYQETQYF; cdr3_nt: TGTGCCAGCAGTGGCGTTGGGGGGTACCAAGAGACCCAGTACTTC
j_call: TRBJ2-1; d_call: .; clone_size: .; v_call: TRBV5-1; cdr3_aa: CASRESYNEQFF; cdr3_nt: TGCGCCAGCAGAGAGTCCTACAATGAGCAGTTCTTC
j_call: TRBJ2-1; d_call: .; clone_size: .; v_call: TRBV27; cdr3_aa: CASSMVTSYNEQFF; cdr3_nt: TGTGCCAGCAGTATGGTGACTTCCTACAATGAGCAGTTCTTC
j_call: TRBJ1-5; d_call: .; clone_size: .; v_call: TRBV19; cdr3_aa: CASRPEEQFGGNQPQHF; cdr3_nt: TGTGCCAGTCGTCCCGAGGAGCAGTTCGGTGGCAATCAGCCCCAGCATTTT
j_call: TRBJ2-5; d_call: TRBD2; clone_size: .; v_call: TRBV7-2; cdr3_aa: CASSLGRSGGALETQYF; cdr3_nt: TGTGCCAGCAGCTTAGGGCGGAGCGGGGGGGCCTTGGAGACCCAGTACTTC
j_call: TRBJ2-5; d_call: .; clone_size: .; v_call: TRBV6-5; cdr3_aa: CASSYPIDSKETQYF; cdr3_nt: TGTGCCAGCAGTTACCCGATAGACAGCAAAGAGACCCAGTACTTC
j_call: TRBJ2-1; d_call: TRBD1; clone_size: .; v_call: TRBV4-2; cdr3_aa: CASSQAGGLYNEQFF; cdr3_nt: TGTGCCAGCAGCCAAGCAGGGGGCCTTTACAATGAGCAGTTCTTC
j_call: TRBJ2-5; d_call: .; clone_size: .; v_call: TRBV30; cdr3_aa: CAWRANRVHQETQYF; cdr3_nt: TGTGCCTGGAGGGCAAACAGGGTTCACCAAGAGACCCAGTACTTC
j_call: TRBJ2-1; d_call: TRBD2; clone_size: once; v_call: TRBV5-4; cdr3_aa: CASSVRLAEQFF; cdr3_nt: TGTGCCAGCAGCGTCCGACTAGCTGAGCAGTTCTTC
j_call: TRBJ1-1; d_call: .; clone_size: .; v_call: TRBV5-8; cdr3_aa: CASSFFAGMGLNTEAFF; cdr3_nt: TGTGCCAGCAGCTTTTTTGCGGGAATGGGCCTGAACACTGAAGCTTTCTTT
j_call: TRBJ1-5; d_call: .; clone_size: .; v_call: TRBV7-9; cdr3_aa: CASSLALGGTLSNQPQHF; cdr3_nt: TGTGCCAGCAGCTTAGCGCTAGGTGGAACCCTTAGCAATCAGCCCCAGCATTTT
j_call: TRBJ2-2; d_call: TRBD2; clone_size: few; v_call: TRBV5-4; cdr3_aa: CASSFSGGRNTGELFF; cdr3_nt: TGTGCCAGCAGCTTTAGCGGGGGCCGTAACACCGGGGAGCTGTTTTTT
j_call: TRBJ2-1; d_call: .; clone_size: .; v_call: TRBV2; cdr3_aa: CASSEVRGFNEQFF; cdr3_nt: TGTGCCAGCAGTGAGGTCCGGGGGTTCAATGAGCAGTTCTTC
j_call: TRBJ2-5; d_call: .; clone_size: .; v_call: TRBV6-1; cdr3_aa: CASSEHDGGTQYF; cdr3_nt: TGTGCCAGCAGTGAACATGACGGGGGGACCCAGTACTTC
j_call: TRBJ1-3; d_call: .; clone_size: .; v_call: TRBV18; cdr3_aa: CASSPRESGNTIYF; cdr3_nt: TGTGCCAGCTCACCTCGGGAGTCTGGAAACACCATATATTTT
j_call: TRBJ1-1; d_call: .; clone_size: .; v_call: TRBV20-1; cdr3_aa: CSAGKAGEAFF; cdr3_nt: TGCAGTGCCGGGAAAGCCGGCGAAGCTTTCTTT
j_call: TRBJ2-7; d_call: TRBD2; clone_size: .; v_call: TRBV11-1; cdr3_aa: CASSRGLASSYEQYF; cdr3_nt: TGTGCCAGCAGCAGGGGACTAGCGAGCTCCTACGAGCAGTACTTC
j_call: TRBJ2-2; d_call: TRBD1; clone_size: once; v_call: TRBV5-1; cdr3_aa: CASSNTGGRELFF; cdr3_nt: TGCGCCAGCAGCAACACAGGGGGAAGGGAGCTGTTTTTT
j_call: TRBJ2-7; d_call: .; clone_size: .; v_call: TRBV18; cdr3_aa: CASSPQARAEQYF; cdr3_nt: TGTGCCAGCTCACCCCAGGCCAGGGCCGAGCAGTACTTC
j_call: TRBJ2-4; d_call: .; clone_size: few; v_call: TRBV9; cdr3_aa: CASSVELGVNIQYF; cdr3_nt: TGTGCCAGCAGCGTTGAGCTGGGAGTAAACATTCAGTACTTC
j_call: TRBJ1-1; d_call: .; clone_size: .; v_call: TRBV5-6; cdr3_aa: CASSLKGGYTEAFF; cdr3_nt: TGTGCCAGCAGCTTGAAGGGGGGGTACACTGAAGCTTTCTTT
j_call: TRBJ2-1; d_call: TRBD2; clone_size: .; v_call: TRBV7-8; cdr3_aa: CASSLDISPISWAGGPYNEQFF; cdr3_nt: TGTGCCAGCAGCTTAGACATATCTCCCATCTCCTGGGCGGGGGGCCCTTACAATGAGCAGTTCTTC
j_call: TRBJ2-5; d_call: .; clone_size: .; v_call: TRBV20-1; cdr3_aa: CSATGGETQYF; cdr3_nt: TGCAGTGCTACCGGAGGGGAGACCCAGTACTTC
j_call: TRBJ1-2; d_call: TRBD1; clone_size: .; v_call: TRBV3-1/TRBV3-2; cdr3_aa: CASSQAGTGRYGYTF; cdr3_nt: TGTGCCAGCAGCCAAGCCGGGACAGGGCGCTATGGCTACACCTTC
j_call: TRBJ1-1; d_call: TRBD1; clone_size: .; v_call: TRBV5-8; cdr3_aa: CASSLVVGTGGFSAFF; cdr3_nt: TGTGCCAGCAGCTTGGTGGTCGGGACAGGGGGTTTTAGTGCTTTCTTT
j_call: TRBJ2-5; d_call: .; clone_size: .; v_call: TRBV5-1; cdr3_aa: CASHRDQETQYF; cdr3_nt: TGCGCCAGCCACAGGGATCAAGAGACCCAGTACTTC
j_call: TRBJ1-1; d_call: .; clone_size: .; v_call: TRBV11-2; cdr3_aa: CASSRGGQLNTEAFF; cdr3_nt: TGTGCCAGCAGCCGAGGCGGGCAGTTGAACACTGAAGCTTTCTTT
j_call: TRBJ1-1; d_call: TRBD1; clone_size: .; v_call: TRBV5-3; cdr3_aa: CARSQDRVSTEAFF; cdr3_nt: TGTGCCAGAAGCCAGGACAGGGTGAGCACTGAAGCTTTCTTT
j_call: TRBJ1-5; d_call: .; clone_size: .; v_call: TRBV7-7; cdr3_aa: CASSTREAKNSNQPQHF; cdr3_nt: TGTGCCAGCAGTACGAGGGAAGCAAAAAATAGCAATCAGCCCCAGCATTTT
j_call: TRBJ1-1; d_call: .; clone_size: .; v_call: TRBV5-1; cdr3_aa: CASSLGAGTEAFF; cdr3_nt: TGCGCCAGCAGCTTGGGGGCAGGCACTGAAGCTTTCTTT
j_call: TRBJ2-5; d_call: TRBD1; clone_size: .; v_call: TRBV5-1; cdr3_aa: CASSLVAGGQETQYF; cdr3_nt: TGCGCCAGCAGCTTGGTGGCAGGGGGTCAAGAGACCCAGTACTTC
j_call: TRBJ2-3; d_call: TRBD1; clone_size: .; v_call: TRBV9; cdr3_aa: CASSVATGAVTDTQYF; cdr3_nt: TGTGCCAGCAGCGTCGCGACAGGGGCGGTCACAGATACGCAGTATTTT
j_call: TRBJ1-1; d_call: TRBD1; clone_size: few; v_call: TRBV12-3/TRBV12-4; cdr3_aa: CASNRQGFEAFF; cdr3_nt: TGTGCCAGCAACAGACAGGGGTTTGAAGCTTTCTTT
j_call: TRBJ1-1; d_call: TRBD1; clone_size: .; v_call: TRBV5-4; cdr3_aa: CASSLGTGANTEAFF; cdr3_nt: TGTGCCAGCAGCTTAGGGACAGGAGCGAACACTGAAGCTTTCTTT
j_call: TRBJ1-1; d_call: .; clone_size: .; v_call: TRBV12-5; cdr3_aa: CASGLGRESGSTEAFF; cdr3_nt: TGTGCTAGTGGTTTGGGGCGAGAGTCGGGTAGCACTGAAGCTTTCTTT
j_call: TRBJ2-3; d_call: TRBD2; clone_size: .; v_call: TRBV10-3; cdr3_aa: CPPASGVFTDTQYF; cdr3_nt: TGTCCCCCGGCTAGCGGGGTGTTCACAGATACGCAGTATTTT
j_call: TRBJ2-7; d_call: .; clone_size: once; v_call: TRBV7-9; cdr3_aa: CASSSKDLSTTQYF; cdr3_nt: TGTGCCAGCAGCTCCAAGGATTTGAGTACTACCCAGTACTTC
j_call: TRBJ2-3; d_call: TRBD2; clone_size: .; v_call: TRBV5-1; cdr3_aa: CASKRLAGEITDTQYF; cdr3_nt: TGCGCCAGCAAGAGACTAGCGGGGGAGATCACAGATACGCAGTATTTT
j_call: TRBJ1-2; d_call: TRBD1; clone_size: .; v_call: TRBV5-4; cdr3_aa: CASSVPGQEIYGYTF; cdr3_nt: TGTGCCAGCAGCGTACCGGGACAGGAAATTTATGGCTACACCTTC
j_call: TRBJ1-2; d_call: .; clone_size: once; v_call: TRBV2; cdr3_aa: CASARGRVTDGYTF; cdr3_nt: TGTGCCAGCGCGAGGGGGAGGGTTACGGATGGCTACACCTTC
j_call: TRBJ1-1; d_call: .; clone_size: few; v_call: TRBV19; cdr3_aa: CASSPGVENTEAFF; cdr3_nt: TGTGCCAGTAGTCCGGGGGTGGAGAACACTGAAGCTTTCTTT
j_call: TRBJ1-2; d_call: TRBD1; clone_size: .; v_call: TRBV28; cdr3_aa: CASTSPGQYNYGYTF; cdr3_nt: TGTGCCAGCACGTCTCCGGGACAGTATAACTATGGCTACACCTTC
j_call: TRBJ1-2; d_call: TRBD1; clone_size: .; v_call: TRBV5-1; cdr3_aa: CASRRGGLETGLSGYTF; cdr3_nt: TGCGCCAGCAGGCGAGGTGGTCTGGAGACAGGGTTATCGGGCTACACCTTC
j_call: TRBJ1-2; d_call: .; clone_size: .; v_call: TRBV2; cdr3_aa: CASSEREWIYGYTF; cdr3_nt: TGTGCCAGCAGTGAAAGGGAGTGGATCTATGGCTACACCTTC
j_call: TRBJ2-2; d_call: TRBD1; clone_size: .; v_call: TRBV5-4; cdr3_aa: CASSARRDRGLGELFF; cdr3_nt: TGTGCCAGCAGCGCCCGACGGGACAGGGGGCTCGGGGAGCTGTTTTTT
j_call: TRBJ1-4; d_call: .; clone_size: .; v_call: TRBV5-1; cdr3_aa: CASSFQAPPNEKLFF; cdr3_nt: TGCGCCAGCAGCTTCCAGGCGCCCCCAAATGAAAAACTGTTTTTT
j_call: TRBJ1-6; d_call: TRBD1; clone_size: .; v_call: TRBV27; cdr3_aa: CASSPSRDRANSPLHF; cdr3_nt: TGTGCCAGCAGTCCGTCCCGGGACAGGGCGAATTCACCCCTCCACTTT
j_call: TRBJ2-5; d_call: TRBD1; clone_size: .; v_call: TRBV5-4; cdr3_aa: CASSLSVGTAQETQYF; cdr3_nt: TGTGCCAGCAGCTTGTCGGTGGGGACAGCCCAAGAGACCCAGTACTTC
j_call: TRBJ1-1; d_call: .; clone_size: .; v_call: TRBV11-2; cdr3_aa: CASSLAGGAEAFF; cdr3_nt: TGTGCCAGCAGCTTAGCAGGAGGGGCTGAAGCTTTCTTT